The entry below describes one T cell receptor (beta chain). Its target is not known. This sample is part of a study of radiotherapy plus CTLA-4 blockade in lung cancer. Findings and limits, study-wide: Increased serum interferon-beta after radiation also reportedly predicted response strongly. Subsequent to radiotherapy plus ipilimumab, tumor-derived TCR clones underwent expansion in blood.

Profiled with immunoSEQ multiplex PCR; TCRdb holds only in-frame clones, not every one. Here the sample spans about 62,000 clones, 65% to 85% being singletons. The V gene lost 0 bases and the J gene lost 11 bases, with 16 bases spanning the gap. The CDR3 runs 14 residues. Germline V gene lookup returns CDR1 MNHEY and CDR2 SVGAGI. Chemo-refractory metastatic non-small-cell lung cancer patients underwent focal radiation alongside CTLA-4 blockade with ipilimumab. The gene calls are TRBV6-5 and TRBJ1-2, with D tentatively TRBD1 (5 bases). Source: peripheral blood, taken from a patient treated with radiotherapy plus ipilimumab. The receptor was isolated from a human donor with non-small cell lung cancer who had a complete response to radiotherapy plus ipilimumab. CDR3 sequence (DNA): TGTGCCAGCAGTTACTCCTATGAACAGGTGGCTTACACCTTC. It specifies CASSYSYEQVAYTF.